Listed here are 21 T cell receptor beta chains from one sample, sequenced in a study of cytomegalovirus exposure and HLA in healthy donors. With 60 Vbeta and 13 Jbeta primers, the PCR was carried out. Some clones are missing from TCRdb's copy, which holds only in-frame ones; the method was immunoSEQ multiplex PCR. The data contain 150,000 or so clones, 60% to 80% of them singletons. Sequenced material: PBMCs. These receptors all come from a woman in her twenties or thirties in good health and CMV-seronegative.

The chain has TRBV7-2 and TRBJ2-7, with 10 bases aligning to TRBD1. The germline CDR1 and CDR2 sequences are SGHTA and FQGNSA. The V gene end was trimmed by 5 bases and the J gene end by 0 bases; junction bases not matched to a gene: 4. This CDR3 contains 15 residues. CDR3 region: CASSLGTGVSYEQYF. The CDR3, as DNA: TGTGCCAGCAGCCTCGGGACAGGGGTCTCCTACGAGCAGTACTTC.

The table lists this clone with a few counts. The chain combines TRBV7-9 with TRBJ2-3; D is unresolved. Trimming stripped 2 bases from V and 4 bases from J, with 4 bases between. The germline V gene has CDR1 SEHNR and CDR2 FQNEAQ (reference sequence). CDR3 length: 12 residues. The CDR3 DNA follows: TGTGCCAGCAGCTTACTCGCAGATACGCAGTATTTT. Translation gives CASSLLADTQYF.

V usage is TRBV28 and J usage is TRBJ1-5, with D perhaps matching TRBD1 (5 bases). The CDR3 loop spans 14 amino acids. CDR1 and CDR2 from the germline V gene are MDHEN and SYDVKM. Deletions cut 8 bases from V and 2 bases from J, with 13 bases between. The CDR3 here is CASFQGYGNQPQHF. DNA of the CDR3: TGTGCCAGCTTTCAGGGATATGGCAATCAGCCCCAGCATTTT.

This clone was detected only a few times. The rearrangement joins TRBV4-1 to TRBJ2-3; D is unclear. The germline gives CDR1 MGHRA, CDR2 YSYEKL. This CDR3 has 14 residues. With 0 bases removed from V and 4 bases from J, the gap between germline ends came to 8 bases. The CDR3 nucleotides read TGCGCCAGCAGCCAAGACAGGCCTGCAGATACGCAGTATTTT. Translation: CASSQDRPADTQYF.

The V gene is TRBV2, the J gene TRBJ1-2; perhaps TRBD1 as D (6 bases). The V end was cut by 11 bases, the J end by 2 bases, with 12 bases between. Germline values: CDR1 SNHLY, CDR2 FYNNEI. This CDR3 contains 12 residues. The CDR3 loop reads CAGTQGNYGYTF. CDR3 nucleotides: TGTGCCGGAACCCAGGGGAACTATGGCTACACCTTC.

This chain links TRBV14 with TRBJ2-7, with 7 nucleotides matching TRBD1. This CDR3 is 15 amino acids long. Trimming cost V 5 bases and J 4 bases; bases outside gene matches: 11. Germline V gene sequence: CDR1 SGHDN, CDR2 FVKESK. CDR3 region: CASSSLTGMGYEQYF. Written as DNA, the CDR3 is TGTGCCAGCAGCTCCCTGACAGGGATGGGTTACGAGCAGTACTTC.

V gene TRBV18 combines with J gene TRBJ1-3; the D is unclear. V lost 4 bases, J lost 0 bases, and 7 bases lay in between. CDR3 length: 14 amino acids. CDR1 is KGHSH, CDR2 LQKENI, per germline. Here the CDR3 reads CASSLQSSGNTIYF. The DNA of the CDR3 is TGTGCCAGCTCACTACAGAGCTCTGGAAACACCATATATTTT.

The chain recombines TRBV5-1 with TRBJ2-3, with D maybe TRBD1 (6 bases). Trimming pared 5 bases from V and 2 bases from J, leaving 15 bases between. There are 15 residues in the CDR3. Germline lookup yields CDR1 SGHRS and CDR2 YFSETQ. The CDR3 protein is CASRLGTQDTDTQYF. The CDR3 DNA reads TGCGCCAGCAGACTCGGGACACAAGACACAGATACGCAGTATTTT.

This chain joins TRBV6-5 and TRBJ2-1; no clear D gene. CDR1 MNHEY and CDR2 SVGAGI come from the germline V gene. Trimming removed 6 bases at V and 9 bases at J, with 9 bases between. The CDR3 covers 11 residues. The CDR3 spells CASSNRGEQFF. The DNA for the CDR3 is TGTGCCAGCAGCAATCGAGGTGAGCAGTTCTTC.

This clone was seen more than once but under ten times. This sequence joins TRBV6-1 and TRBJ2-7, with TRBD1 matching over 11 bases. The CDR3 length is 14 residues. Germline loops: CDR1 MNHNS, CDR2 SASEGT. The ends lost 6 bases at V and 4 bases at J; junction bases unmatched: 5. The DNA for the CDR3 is TGTGCCAGCAGGGACAGGGGGCTATTTTACGAGCAGTACTTC. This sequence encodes CASRDRGLFYEQYF.

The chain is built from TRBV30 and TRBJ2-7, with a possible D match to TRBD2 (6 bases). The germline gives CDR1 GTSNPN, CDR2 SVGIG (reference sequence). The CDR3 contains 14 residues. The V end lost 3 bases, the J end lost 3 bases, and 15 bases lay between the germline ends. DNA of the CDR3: TGTGCCTGGAGCGCCGGGCGGGGACGCTACGAGCAGTACTTC. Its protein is CAWSAGRGRYEQYF.

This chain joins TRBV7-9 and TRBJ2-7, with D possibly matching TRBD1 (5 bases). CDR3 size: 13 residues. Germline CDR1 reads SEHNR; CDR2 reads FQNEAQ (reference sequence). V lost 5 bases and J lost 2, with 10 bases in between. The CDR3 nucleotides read TGTGCCAGCAGCCTGACAGTACCCTACGAGCAGTACTTC. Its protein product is CASSLTVPYEQYF.

DNA for the CDR3: TGCGCCAGCAGCTTAAGACTAGCGGGGATAGAGACCCAGTACTTC. Protein product: CASSLRLAGIETQYF. The rearrangement joins TRBV5-1 to TRBJ2-5; 11 nucleotides align to TRBD2. CDR1 and CDR2 (germline): SGHRS, YFSETQ. The CDR3 is made up of 15 amino acids. Trimming took 2 bases from V and 4 from J; bases not matched to a gene: 4.

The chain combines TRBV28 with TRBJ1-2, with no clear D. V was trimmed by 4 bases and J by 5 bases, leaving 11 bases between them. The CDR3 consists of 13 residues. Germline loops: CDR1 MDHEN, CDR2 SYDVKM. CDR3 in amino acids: CASSSPGGYGYTF. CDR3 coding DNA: TGTGCCAGCAGTTCGCCGGGTGGGTATGGCTACACCTTC.

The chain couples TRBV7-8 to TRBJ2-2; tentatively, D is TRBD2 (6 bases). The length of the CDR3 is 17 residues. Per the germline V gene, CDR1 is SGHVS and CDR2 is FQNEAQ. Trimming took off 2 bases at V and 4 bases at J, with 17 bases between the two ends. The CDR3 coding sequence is TGTGCCAGCAGCTTAACTAGCTCCCGAGGGGTCACCGGGGAGCTGTTTTTT. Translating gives CASSLTSSRGVTGELFF.

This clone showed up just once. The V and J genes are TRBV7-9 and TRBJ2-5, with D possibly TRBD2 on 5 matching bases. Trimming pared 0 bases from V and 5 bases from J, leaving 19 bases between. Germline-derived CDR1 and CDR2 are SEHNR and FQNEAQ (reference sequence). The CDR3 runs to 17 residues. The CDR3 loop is CASSLAPRTDRGETQYF. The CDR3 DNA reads TGTGCCAGCAGCTTAGCGCCCAGGACCGACCGAGGGGAGACCCAGTACTTC.

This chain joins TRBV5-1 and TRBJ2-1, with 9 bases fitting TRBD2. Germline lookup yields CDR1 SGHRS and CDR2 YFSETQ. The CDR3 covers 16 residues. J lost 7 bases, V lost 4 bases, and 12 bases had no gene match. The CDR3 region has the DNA TGCGCCAGCAGCCGGCAGGCCCTAGCGGGGCGGAATGAGCAGTTCTTC. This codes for CASSRQALAGRNEQFF.

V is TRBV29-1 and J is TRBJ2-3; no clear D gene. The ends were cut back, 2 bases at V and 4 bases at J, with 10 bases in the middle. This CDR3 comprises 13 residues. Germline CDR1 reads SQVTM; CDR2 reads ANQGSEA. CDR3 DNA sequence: TGCAGCGTTGAAAGGCCGGGTGCAGATACGCAGTATTTT. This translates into CSVERPGADTQYF.

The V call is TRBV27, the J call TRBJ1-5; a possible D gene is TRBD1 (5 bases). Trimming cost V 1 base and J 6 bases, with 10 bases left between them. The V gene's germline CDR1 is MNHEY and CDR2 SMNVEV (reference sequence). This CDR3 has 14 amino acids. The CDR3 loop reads CASSLLAGLQPQHF. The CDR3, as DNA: TGTGCCAGCAGTTTATTGGCAGGGCTTCAGCCCCAGCATTTT.

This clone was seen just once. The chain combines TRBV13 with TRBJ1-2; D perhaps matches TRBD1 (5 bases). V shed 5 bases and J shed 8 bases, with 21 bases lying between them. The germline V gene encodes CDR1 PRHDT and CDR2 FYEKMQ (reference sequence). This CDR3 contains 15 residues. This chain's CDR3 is CASSPQGLGLRGYTF. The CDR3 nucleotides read TGTGCCAGCAGCCCCCAGGGATTAGGCTTAAGAGGCTACACCTTC. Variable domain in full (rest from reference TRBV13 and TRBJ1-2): AAGVIQSPRHLIKEKRETATLKCYPIPRHDTVYWYQQGPGQDPQFLISFYEKMQSDKGSIPDRFSAQQFSDYHSELNMSSLELGDSALYFCASSPQGLGLRGYTFGSGTRLTVV.

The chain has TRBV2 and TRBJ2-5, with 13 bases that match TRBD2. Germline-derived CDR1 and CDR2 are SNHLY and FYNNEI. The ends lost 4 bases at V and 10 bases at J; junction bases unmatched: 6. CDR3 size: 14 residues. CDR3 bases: TGTGCCAGCAGTGTGATAGGACTAGCGGGGGACCAGTACTTC. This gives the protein CASSVIGLAGDQYF.